The present entry profiles one T cell receptor beta chain with its context. The antigen this receptor binds is unknown. Per-nucleotide qualities are absent, and no much larger clonotype sits a single base away. TCRbeta CDR3 regions were amplified from genomic DNA using the immunoSEQ Assay, a bias-controlled multiplex PCR. Concerning the study's data processing: The number of nucleated cells in each sample was estimated by amplification of reference gene primers within the assay. Sequence reads were collapsed and filtered to measure the absolute abundance of every unique TCRbeta CDR3 rearrangement. Productive Simpson clonality was computed per sample as the square root of Simpson's diversity index over productive rearrangements. TCRdb carries this immuneACCESS record with in-frame sequences only. Its versions omit some clonotypes, under half of them owing to an unresolved V gene in the studies checked, with the rest unexplained. That table furnishes V, J and clone size, whereas the DNA furnished D and trimming. The sample table contains more than 90,000 clones; only one count was recorded for about 80% of them. The ten largest clones take up around 6.6% of the sample.

Collaborating institutions collected whole blood in K2EDTA tubes following their own protocols. For TCRbeta analysis, collaborator samples were shipped as frozen whole blood, as isolated PBMCs, or as DNA extracted from either sample type. These data belong to a study of blood T cell repertoires in COVID-19 (dated by TCRdb to 2019 to 2021). Context from the whole study: Samples from collaborators originated in the United States, Italy and Spain and spanned both the acute and convalescent phases of COVID-19. The repertoires were released in a freely available public database meant as a resource for research on the immune response to SARS-CoV-2. The samples were drawn from the first 160 participants of the ongoing ImmuneRACE study and from 950 to 1,500 subjects provided by 6 global collaborators. Deeply sampled blood TCRbeta repertoires from subjects exposed to, actively infected with, or recovered from COVID-19 were included in the dataset. The material from the prospective study consisted of cDNA or gDNA derived from T cells, B-cell-depleted T cells, or PBMCs. The sample metadata nearly always contained a de-identified subject ID, COVID-19 status, age in years and sex. Where available, HLA class I and class II types were taken from metadata supplied by the sample provider and were not determined by assay-based typing. Study-level results and caveats: How much clinical and demographic metadata was included differed by source and by participant, and the metadata was provided uncurated.

The CDR3 measures 17 amino acids from cysteine to phenylalanine. The sequence is cut down to CDR3 DNA, 51 bases in frame from base 1. Sequences KGHSH (CDR1) and LQKENI (CDR2) are obtained from the germline V gene. Trimming at the junction amounts to 2 bases on V and 2 bases on J, and the germline ends lie 16 bases apart. The rearrangement joined TRBV18 to TRBJ1-3, with TRBD1 perhaps the D gene, on 6 matching bases. Sequencing was done on a sample of peripheral blood. This TCR was sampled from a man in his 70s with acute or convalescent COVID-19. The CDR3 has the sequence CASSPSGRQGTGNTIYF. The DNA is as follows: TGTGCCAGCTCACCATCCGGTCGGCAGGGGACTGGAAACACCATATATTTT.